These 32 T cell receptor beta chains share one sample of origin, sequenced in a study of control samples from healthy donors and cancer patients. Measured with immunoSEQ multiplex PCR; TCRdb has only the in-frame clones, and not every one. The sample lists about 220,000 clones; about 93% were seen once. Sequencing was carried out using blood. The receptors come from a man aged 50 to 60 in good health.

In DNA, the CDR3 is TGCGCCAGCAGCTTGGCCTCGGGAGATACGCAGTATTTT. Translated, it gives CASSLASGDTQYF. V and J are TRBV5-1 and TRBJ2-3; D gene uncertain. The germline V gene has CDR1 SGHRS and CDR2 YFSETQ. Trimming took off 0 bases at V and 5 bases at J, with 7 bases between the two ends. This CDR3 is built from 13 residues. Together with reference TRBV5-1 and TRBJ2-3, the CDR3 gives the full variable domain: KAGVTQTPRYLIKTRGQQVTLSCSPISGHRSVSWYQQTPGQGLQFLFEYFSETQRNKGNFPGRFSGRQFSNSRSEMNVSTLELGDSALYLCASSLASGDTQYFGPGTRLTVL.

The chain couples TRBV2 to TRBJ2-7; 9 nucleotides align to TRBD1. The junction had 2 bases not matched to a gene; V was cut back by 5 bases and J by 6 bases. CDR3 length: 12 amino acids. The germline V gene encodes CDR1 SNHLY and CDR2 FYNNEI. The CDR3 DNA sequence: TGTGCCAGCAGTAACAGGGGGCGCGAGCAGTACGTC. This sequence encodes CASSNRGREQYV.

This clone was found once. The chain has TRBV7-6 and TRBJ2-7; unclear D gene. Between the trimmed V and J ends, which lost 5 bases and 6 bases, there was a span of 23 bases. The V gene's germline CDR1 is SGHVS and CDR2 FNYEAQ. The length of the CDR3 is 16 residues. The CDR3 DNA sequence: TGTGCCAGCAGCCCCAACCCCAGCCCGATAGTACCCGAGCAGTACTTC. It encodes CASSPNPSPIVPEQYF. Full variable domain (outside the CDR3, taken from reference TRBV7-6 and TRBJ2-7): GAGVSQSPRYKVTKRGQDVALRCDPISGHVSLYWYRQALGQGPEFLTYFNYEAQQDKSGLPNDRFSAERPEGSISTLTIQRTEQRDSAMYRCASSPNPSPIVPEQYFGPGTRLTVT.

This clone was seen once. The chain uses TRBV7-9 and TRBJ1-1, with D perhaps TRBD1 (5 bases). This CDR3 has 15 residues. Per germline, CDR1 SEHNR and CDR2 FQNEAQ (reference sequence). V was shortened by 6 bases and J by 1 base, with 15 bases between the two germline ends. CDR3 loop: CASSSGMVGNTEAFF. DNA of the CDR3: TGTGCCAGCAGTTCAGGGATGGTAGGGAACACTGAAGCTTTCTTT.

CDR3 residues: CASSPGQGMDEQYV. As DNA, the CDR3 is TGTGCCAGCAGTCCGGGACAGGGGATGGACGAGCAGTACGTC. This chain connects TRBV27 to TRBJ2-7; 10 nucleotides line up with TRBD1. V shed 5 bases and J 5 bases; nucleotides not matched to a gene: 6. CDR1 is MNHEY, CDR2 SMNVEV, per germline (reference sequence). The CDR3 totals 14 residues.

This CDR3 reads CASSPFVELFF. The CDR3, as DNA: TGTGCCAGCAGCCCTTTTGTGGAGCTGTTTTTT. The rearrangement joins TRBV7-2 to TRBJ2-2, with D unresolved. The CDR3 is 11 residues long. V lost 5 bases, J lost 10 bases, and 8 bases lay in between. CDR1 and CDR2 from the germline V gene are SGHTA and FQGNSA.

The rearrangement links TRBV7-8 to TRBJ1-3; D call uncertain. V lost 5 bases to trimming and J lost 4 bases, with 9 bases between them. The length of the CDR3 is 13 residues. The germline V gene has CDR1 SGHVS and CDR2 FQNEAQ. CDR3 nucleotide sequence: TGTGCCAGCAGCCCTCGGACGGGAAACACCATATATTTT. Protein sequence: CASSPRTGNTIYF.

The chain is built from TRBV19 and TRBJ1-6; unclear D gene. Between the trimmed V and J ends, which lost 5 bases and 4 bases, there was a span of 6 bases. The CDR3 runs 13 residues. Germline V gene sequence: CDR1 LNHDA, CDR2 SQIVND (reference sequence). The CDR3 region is CASSLLYNSPLHF. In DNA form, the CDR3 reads TGTGCCAGTAGTCTCCTGTATAATTCACCCCTCCACTTT.

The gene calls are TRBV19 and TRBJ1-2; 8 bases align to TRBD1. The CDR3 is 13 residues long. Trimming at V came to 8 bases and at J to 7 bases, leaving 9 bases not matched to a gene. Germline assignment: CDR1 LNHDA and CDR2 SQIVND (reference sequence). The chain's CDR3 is CASSLTGEAGYTF. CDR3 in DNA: TGTGCCAGTTCTCTGACAGGGGAGGCTGGCTACACCTTC.

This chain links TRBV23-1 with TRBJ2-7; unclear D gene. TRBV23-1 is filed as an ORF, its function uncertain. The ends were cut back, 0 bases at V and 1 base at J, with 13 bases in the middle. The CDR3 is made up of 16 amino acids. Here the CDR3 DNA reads TGCGCCAGCAGTCAATCGCGTTCGGCTTGTTCCTACGAGCAGTACGTC. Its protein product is CASSQSRSACSYEQYV.

CDR3 DNA sequence: TGTGCCAGCAGCCCGACAGGGTTCACTGAAGCTTTCTTT. Its translation is CASSPTGFTEAFF. The rearrangement links TRBV6-2 or TRBV6-3 to TRBJ1-1; 7 bases line up with TRBD1. J gave up 4 bases and V 6 bases, and 5 bases lay outside the gene matches. This CDR3 contains 13 residues. The V gene's germline CDR1 is MNHEY and CDR2 SVGEGT.

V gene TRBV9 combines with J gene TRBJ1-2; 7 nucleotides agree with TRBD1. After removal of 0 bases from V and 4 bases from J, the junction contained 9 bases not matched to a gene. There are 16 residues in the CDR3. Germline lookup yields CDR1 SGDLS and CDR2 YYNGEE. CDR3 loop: CASSVGIGGSGYGYTF. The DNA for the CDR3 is TGTGCCAGCAGCGTAGGAATAGGGGGCTCTGGCTATGGCTACACCTTC.

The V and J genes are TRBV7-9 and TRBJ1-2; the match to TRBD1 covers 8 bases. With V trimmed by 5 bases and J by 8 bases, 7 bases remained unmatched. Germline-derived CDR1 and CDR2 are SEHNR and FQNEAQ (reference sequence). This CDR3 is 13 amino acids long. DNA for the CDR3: TGTGCCAGCAGCCCCGGACAGGGAAGAGGCTACACCTTC. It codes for CASSPGQGRGYTF.

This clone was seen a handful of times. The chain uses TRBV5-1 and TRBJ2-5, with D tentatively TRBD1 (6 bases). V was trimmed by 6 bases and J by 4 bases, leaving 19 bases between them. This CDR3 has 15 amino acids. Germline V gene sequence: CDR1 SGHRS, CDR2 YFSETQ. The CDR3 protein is CASTITGSNRETQYF. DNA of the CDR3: TGCGCCAGCACCATTACAGGGTCTAATAGAGAGACCCAGTACTTC. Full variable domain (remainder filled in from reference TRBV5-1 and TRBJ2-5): KAGVTQTPRYLIKTRGQQVTLSCSPISGHRSVSWYQQTPGQGLQFLFEYFSETQRNKGNFPGRFSGRQFSNSRSEMNVSTLELGDSALYLCASTITGSNRETQYFGPGTRLLVL.

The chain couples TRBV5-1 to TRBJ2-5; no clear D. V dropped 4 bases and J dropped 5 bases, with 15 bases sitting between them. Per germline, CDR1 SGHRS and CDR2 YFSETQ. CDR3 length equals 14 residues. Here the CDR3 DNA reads TGCGCCAGCAGCCGTTTGCCCGAGGCGGAGACCCAGTACTTC. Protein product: CASSRLPEAETQYF.

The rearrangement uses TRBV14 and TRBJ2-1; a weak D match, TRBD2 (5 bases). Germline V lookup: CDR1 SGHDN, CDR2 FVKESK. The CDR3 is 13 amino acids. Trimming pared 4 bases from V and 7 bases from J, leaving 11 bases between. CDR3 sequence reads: CASSPDRGNEQFF. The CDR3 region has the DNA TGTGCCAGCAGCCCAGATCGGGGTAATGAGCAGTTCTTC.

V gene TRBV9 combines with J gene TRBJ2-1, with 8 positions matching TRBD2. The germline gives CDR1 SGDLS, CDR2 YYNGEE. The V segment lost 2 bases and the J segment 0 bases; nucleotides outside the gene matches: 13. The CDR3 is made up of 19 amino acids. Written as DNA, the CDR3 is TGTGCCAGCAGCGTGGCTGCTTTCGGCGGGGGGAGCTCCTACAATGAGCAGTTCTTC. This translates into CASSVAAFGGGSSYNEQFF.

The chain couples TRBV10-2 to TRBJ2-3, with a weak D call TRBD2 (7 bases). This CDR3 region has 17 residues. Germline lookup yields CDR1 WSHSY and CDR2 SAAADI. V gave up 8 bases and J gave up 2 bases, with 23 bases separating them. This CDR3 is CASSAWRGRGNTDTQYF. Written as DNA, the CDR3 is TGCGCCAGCTCCGCATGGCGGGGGCGGGGAAACACAGATACGCAGTATTTT.

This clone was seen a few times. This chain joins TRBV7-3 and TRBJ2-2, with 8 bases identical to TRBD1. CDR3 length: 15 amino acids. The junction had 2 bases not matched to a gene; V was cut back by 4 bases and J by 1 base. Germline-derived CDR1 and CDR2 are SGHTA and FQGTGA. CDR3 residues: CASSSTGGNTGELFF. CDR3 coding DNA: TGTGCCAGCAGCTCTACAGGGGGGAACACCGGGGAGCTGTTTTTT.

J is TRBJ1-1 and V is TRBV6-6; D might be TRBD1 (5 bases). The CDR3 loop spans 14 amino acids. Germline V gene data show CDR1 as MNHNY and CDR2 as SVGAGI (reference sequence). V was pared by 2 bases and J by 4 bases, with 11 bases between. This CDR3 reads CASSYPTGLTEAFF. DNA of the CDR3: TGTGCCAGCAGTTACCCAACGGGGCTCACTGAAGCTTTCTTT.

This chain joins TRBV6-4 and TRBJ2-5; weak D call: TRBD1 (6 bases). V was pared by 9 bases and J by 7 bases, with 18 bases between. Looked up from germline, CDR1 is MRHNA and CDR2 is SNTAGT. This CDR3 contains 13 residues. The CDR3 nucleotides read TGTGCCAGACAGGGACACGAGAAAGTGACCCAGTACTTC. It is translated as CARQGHEKVTQYF.

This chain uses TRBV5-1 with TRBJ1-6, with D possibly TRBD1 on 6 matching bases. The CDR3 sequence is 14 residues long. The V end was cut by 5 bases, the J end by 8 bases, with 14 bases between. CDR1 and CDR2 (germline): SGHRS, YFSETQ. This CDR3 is CASRRTGGDSPLHF. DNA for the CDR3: TGCGCCAGCAGGCGGACTGGGGGCGATTCACCCCTCCACTTT.

CDR3 DNA: TGTGCCAGCAGCCCGGGGGGGGGCACCTTCTATGGCTACACCTTC. Translation: CASSPGGGTFYGYTF. The chain is built from TRBV7-8 and TRBJ1-2, with a weak D call TRBD1 (6 bases). This CDR3 contains 15 residues. Germline V CDR1 and CDR2: SGHVS, FQNEAQ. V was cut by 5 bases and J by 4 bases, with 17 bases left in between.

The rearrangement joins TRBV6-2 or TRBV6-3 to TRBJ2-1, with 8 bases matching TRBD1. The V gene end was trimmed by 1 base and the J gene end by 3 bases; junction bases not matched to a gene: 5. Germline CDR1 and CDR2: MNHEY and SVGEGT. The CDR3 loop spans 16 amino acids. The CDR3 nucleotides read TGTGCCAGCAGTTACTTCGTCGGACAGGGCTACAATGAGCAGTTCTTC. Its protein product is CASSYFVGQGYNEQFF.

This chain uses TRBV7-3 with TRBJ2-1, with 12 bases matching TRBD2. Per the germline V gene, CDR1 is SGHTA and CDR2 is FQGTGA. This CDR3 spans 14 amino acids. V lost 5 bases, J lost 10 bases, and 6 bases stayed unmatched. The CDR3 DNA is TGTGCCAGCAGCCCGACTAGCGGGGGAAACGAGCAGTTCTTC. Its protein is CASSPTSGGNEQFF.

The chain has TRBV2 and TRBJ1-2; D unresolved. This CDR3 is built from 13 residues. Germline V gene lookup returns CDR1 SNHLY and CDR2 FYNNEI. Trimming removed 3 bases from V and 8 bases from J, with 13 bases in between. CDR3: CASSDLGLMGYTF. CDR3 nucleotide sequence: TGTGCCAGCAGTGATTTGGGTTTGATGGGCTACACCTTC.

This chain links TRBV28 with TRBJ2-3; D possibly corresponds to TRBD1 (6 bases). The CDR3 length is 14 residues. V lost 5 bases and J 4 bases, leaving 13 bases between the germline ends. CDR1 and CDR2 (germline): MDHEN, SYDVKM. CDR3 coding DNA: TGTGCCAGCAGTCTACAGGGCAGGGCAGATACGCAGTATTTT. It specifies CASSLQGRADTQYF.

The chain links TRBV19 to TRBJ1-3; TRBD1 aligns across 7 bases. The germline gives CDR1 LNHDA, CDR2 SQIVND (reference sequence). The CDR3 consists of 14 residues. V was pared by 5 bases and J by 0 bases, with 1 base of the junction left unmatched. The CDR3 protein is CASSRTGSGNTIYF. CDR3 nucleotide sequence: TGTGCCAGTAGTCGGACAGGCTCTGGAAACACCATATATTTT.

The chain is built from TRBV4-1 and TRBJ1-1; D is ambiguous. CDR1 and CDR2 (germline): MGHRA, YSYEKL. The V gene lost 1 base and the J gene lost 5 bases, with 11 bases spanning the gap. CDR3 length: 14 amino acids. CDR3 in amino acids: CASSQAERETEAFF. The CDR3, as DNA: TGCGCCAGCAGCCAAGCAGAAAGGGAGACTGAAGCTTTCTTT.

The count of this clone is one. CDR3 loop: CASTRGTGEEADTQYF. In DNA form, the CDR3 reads TGCGCCAGCACGAGAGGGACAGGCGAGGAGGCAGATACGCAGTATTTT. V usage is TRBV5-1 and J usage is TRBJ2-3; TRBD1 matches 8 bases. The trim removed 6 bases at V and 4 bases at J, leaving 13 bases unmatched. The germline gives CDR1 SGHRS, CDR2 YFSETQ. The CDR3 covers 16 residues.

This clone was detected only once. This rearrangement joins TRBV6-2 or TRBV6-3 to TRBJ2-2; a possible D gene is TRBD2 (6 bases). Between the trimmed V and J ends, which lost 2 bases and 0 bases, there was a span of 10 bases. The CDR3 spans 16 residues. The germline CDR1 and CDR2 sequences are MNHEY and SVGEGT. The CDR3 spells CASSYPGTSNTGELFF. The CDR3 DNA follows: TGTGCCAGCAGTTACCCCGGGACTTCGAACACCGGGGAGCTGTTTTTT.

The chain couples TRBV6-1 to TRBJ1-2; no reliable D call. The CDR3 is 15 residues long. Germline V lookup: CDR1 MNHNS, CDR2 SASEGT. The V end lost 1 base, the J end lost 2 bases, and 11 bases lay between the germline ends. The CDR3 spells CASSEDRAMNYGYTF. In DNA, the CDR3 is TGTGCCAGCAGTGAAGACCGGGCTATGAACTATGGCTACACCTTC.